One sample yielded the 7 T cell receptor beta chains listed below, sequenced in a study of T cells in tumors after PD-1 blockade. Libraries were prepared by immunoSEQ multiplex PCR; TCRdb keeps only in-frame clonotypes and omits some of them. In the table there are several thousand clones, around two thirds of which are singletons. Sequencing was performed on tumor tissue, taken after anti-PD-1 treatment. The receptors come from a human donor with basal cell carcinoma.

The chain uses TRBV5-6 and TRBJ1-4, with D possibly TRBD1 on 6 matching bases. The CDR3 spans 16 residues. Germline V gene sequence: CDR1 SGHDT, CDR2 YYEEEE. V lost 4 bases to trimming and J lost 7 bases, with 20 bases between them. The CDR3 coding sequence is TGTGCCAGCAGCCCCCGGGGGGCGGGGGCTGGTGAAAAACTGTTTTTT. As protein: CASSPRGAGAGEKLFF.

The chain has TRBV3-1 (or the pseudogene TRBV3-2) and TRBJ2-3; D is unresolved. The CDR3 is 16 amino acids. The germline gives CDR1 LGHDT, CDR2 YNNKEL (reference sequence). The V gene lost 0 bases and the J gene lost 0 bases, with 10 bases spanning the gap. CDR3 DNA sequence: TGTGCCAGCAGCCAAGAGCCTAGACCTAGCACAGATACGCAGTATTTT. This codes for CASSQEPRPSTDTQYF.

On this clone itself: This same CDR3 is encoded by further DNA sequences in the sample. The V and J genes are TRBV9 and TRBJ2-3; 9 nucleotides agree with TRBD2. This CDR3 region has 15 residues. V lost 0 bases and J lost 5; bases outside the gene matches: 4. The germline CDR1 and CDR2 sequences are SGDLS and YYNGEE. The CDR3 region is CASSVGRGGVDTQYF. CDR3 sequence (DNA): TGTGCCAGCAGCGTAGGGCGGGGGGGGGTAGATACGCAGTATTTT.

The chain couples TRBV7-2 to TRBJ2-3; 11 positions match TRBD2. The V gene end was trimmed by 3 bases and the J gene end by 5 bases; junction bases not matched to a gene: 1. This CDR3 is built from 14 residues. CDR1 and CDR2 (germline): SGHTA, FQGNSA. The CDR3 coding sequence is TGTGCCAGCAGCTTTAGCGGGAGGGTAGATACGCAGTATTTT. Translating gives CASSFSGRVDTQYF.

CDR3 region: CASSLVGGDLTSTDTQYF. The CDR3 bases are TGTGCCAGCAGCTTAGTTGGCGGGGATCTCACTAGCACAGATACGCAGTATTTT. The chain employs TRBV7-2 and TRBJ2-3, with D possibly matching TRBD2 (6 bases). Germline CDR1 is SGHTA and CDR2 is FQGNSA. The V gene lost 1 base and the J gene lost 0 bases, with 17 bases spanning the gap. The CDR3 extends over 18 amino acids.

This chain links TRBV7-2 with TRBJ2-5; unclear D gene. The CDR3 loop spans 12 amino acids. V lost 5 bases and J lost 5, with 9 bases in between. CDR1 and CDR2 from the germline V gene are SGHTA and FQGNSA. CDR3 residues: CASSIGRETQYF. Written as DNA, the CDR3 is TGTGCCAGCAGCATTGGTCGCGAGACCCAGTACTTC.

The genes are TRBV24-1 and TRBJ2-1, with D unresolved. Germline CDR1 is KGHDR and CDR2 is SFDVKD. The CDR3 extends over 15 amino acids. V was pared by 3 bases and J by 0 bases, with 8 bases between. CDR3 loop: CATSDRQSSYNEQFF. The CDR3 DNA reads TGTGCCACCAGTGATAGGCAGAGCTCCTACAATGAGCAGTTCTTC.